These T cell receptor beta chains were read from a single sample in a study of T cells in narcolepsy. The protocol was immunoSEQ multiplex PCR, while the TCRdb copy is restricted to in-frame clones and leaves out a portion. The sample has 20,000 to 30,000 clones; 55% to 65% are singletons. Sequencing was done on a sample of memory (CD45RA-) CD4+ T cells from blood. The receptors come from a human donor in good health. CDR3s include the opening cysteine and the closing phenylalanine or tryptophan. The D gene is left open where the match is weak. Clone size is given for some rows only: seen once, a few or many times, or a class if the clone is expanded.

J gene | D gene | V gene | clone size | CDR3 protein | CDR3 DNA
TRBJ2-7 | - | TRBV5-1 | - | CASSLAQHPYYEQYF | TGCGCCAGCAGCTTGGCCCAACACCCGTACTACGAGCAGTACTTC
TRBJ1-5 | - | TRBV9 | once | CASSVDRTLPVGGVRGDQPQHF | TGTGCCAGCAGCGTAGATAGGACTCTCCCCGTTGGTGGGGTACGTGGAGATCAGCCCCAGCATTTT
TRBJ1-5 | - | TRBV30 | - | CAWSVAINQPQHF | TGTGCCTGGAGTGTTGCCATTAATCAGCCCCAGCATTTT
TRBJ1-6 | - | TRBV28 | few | CASRGAGTNSPLHF | TGTGCCAGTAGAGGGGCAGGGACAAATTCACCCCTCCACTTT
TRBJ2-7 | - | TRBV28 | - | CASSTRGAYEQYF | TGTGCCAGCAGTACACGGGGGGCGTACGAGCAGTACTTC
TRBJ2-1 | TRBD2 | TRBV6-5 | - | CASSSGLDEQFF | TGTGCCAGCAGCTCGGGACTAGATGAGCAGTTCTTC
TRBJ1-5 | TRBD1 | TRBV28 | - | CASRGQGGIFSQPQHF | TGTGCCAGCAGGGGACAGGGCGGGATATTTAGTCAGCCCCAGCATTTT
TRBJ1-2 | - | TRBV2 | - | CASSPRVEGYTF | TGTGCCAGCAGTCCCAGGGTTGAAGGCTACACCTTC
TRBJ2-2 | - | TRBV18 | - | CASSPLKGGRSGELFF | TGTGCCAGCTCACCCCTAAAGGGGGGAAGGTCCGGGGAGCTGTTTTTT
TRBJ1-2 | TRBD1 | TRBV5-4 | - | CASRKDRGIYGYTF | TGTGCCAGCAGAAAAGACAGGGGCATCTATGGCTACACCTTC
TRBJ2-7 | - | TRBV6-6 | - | CASSYLRAYEQYF | TGTGCCAGCAGCTATCTCCGTGCCTACGAGCAGTACTTC
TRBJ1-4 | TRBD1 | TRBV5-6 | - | CASSGGTGLGEKLFF | TGTGCCAGCAGCGGCGGGACAGGACTAGGCGAAAAACTGTTTTTT
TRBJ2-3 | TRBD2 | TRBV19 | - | CASSILGTKSTSDTQYF | TGTGCCAGTAGTATATTGGGGACTAAAAGTACTTCAGATACGCAGTATTTT
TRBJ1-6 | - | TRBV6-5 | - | CASSPTGLENSPLHF | TGTGCCAGCAGTCCAACGGGACTGGAGAATTCACCCCTCCACTTT
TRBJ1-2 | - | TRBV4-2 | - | CASSQEGEPYYGYTF | TGTGCCAGCAGCCAAGAGGGCGAGCCTTACTATGGCTACACCTTC
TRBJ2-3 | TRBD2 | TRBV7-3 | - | CASSSTSVDTQYF | TGTGCCAGCAGCTCGACTAGCGTAGATACGCAGTATTTT
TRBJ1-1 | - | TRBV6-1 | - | CASSRTYPQGADAFF | TGTGCCAGCAGCCGAACATACCCCCAGGGAGCGGATGCTTTCTTT
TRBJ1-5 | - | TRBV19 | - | CATKRAGSGQPQHF | TGTGCCACCAAGCGGGCAGGCTCGGGGCAGCCCCAGCATTTT
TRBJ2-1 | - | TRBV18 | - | CASSSEDEQFF | TGTGCCAGCTCATCCGAGGATGAGCAGTTCTTC
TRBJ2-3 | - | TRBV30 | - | CAYSRTSDTQYF | TGTGCCTACTCAAGGACCTCAGATACGCAGTATTTT
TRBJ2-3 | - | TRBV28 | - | CASSLTWGQQAGLSTDTQYF | TGTGCCAGCAGTTTAACTTGGGGGCAGCAAGCGGGGCTAAGCACAGATACGCAGTATTTT
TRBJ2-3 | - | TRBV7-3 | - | CASSFGSKVDTQYF | TGTGCCAGCAGCTTCGGAAGTAAGGTAGATACGCAGTATTTT
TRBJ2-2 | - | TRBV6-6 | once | CASSYLSLRFTGELFF | TGTGCCAGCAGTTACCTTTCACTTAGATTCACCGGGGAGCTGTTTTTT
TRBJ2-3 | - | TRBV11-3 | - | CASSPSGSTDTQYF | TGTGCCAGCAGCCCCAGCGGGAGCACAGATACGCAGTATTTT
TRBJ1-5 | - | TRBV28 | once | CSSTLRQVKNNQPQHF | TGTTCCAGCACCCTAAGGCAGGTTAAGAACAATCAGCCCCAGCATTTT
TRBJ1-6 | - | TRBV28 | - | CASSFQNSPLHF | TGTGCCAGCAGTTTTCAGAATTCACCCCTCCACTTT
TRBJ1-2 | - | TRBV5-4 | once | CASSAEAGSRTF | TGTGCCAGCAGCGCGGAGGCGGGGTCCCGCACCTTC
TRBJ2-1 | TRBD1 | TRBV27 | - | CASSLQGQVLNEQFF | TGTGCCAGCAGTTTACAGGGACAGGTATTAAATGAGCAGTTCTTC
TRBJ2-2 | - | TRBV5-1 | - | CASSLDQLNTGELFF | TGCGCCAGCAGCTTGGACCAATTGAACACCGGGGAGCTGTTTTTT
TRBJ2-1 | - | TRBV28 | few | CASRGDSRKYNEQFF | TGTGCCAGCAGGGGGGACTCCCGAAAATACAATGAGCAGTTCTTC
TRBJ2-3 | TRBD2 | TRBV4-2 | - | CASSQEGGRDTDTQYF | TGTGCCAGCAGCCAAGAGGGAGGGAGGGACACAGATACGCAGTATTTT
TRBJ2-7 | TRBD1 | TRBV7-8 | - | CASSSTGVVYEQYF | TGTGCCAGCAGCTCGACAGGGGTTGTCTACGAGCAGTACTTC